A selection of T cell receptor beta chains follows, all from one sample in a study of T cells in Graves' hyperthyroidism and ophthalmopathy. MiXCR was run by TCRdb on the multiplex PCR reads, yielding one entry per CDR3 protein. The repertoire includes about 280,000 distinct CDR3 sequences, under 30% of them detected once, and roughly 24% sits in the top ten. The specimen was blood. These receptors were obtained from a man between 35 and 55 years old with Graves' hyperthyroidism that later progressed to Graves' ophthalmopathy. The CDR3 runs from the conserved cysteine through the conserved F or W. Each record gives: V gene, J gene, D gene, clone size, CDR3 protein, CDR3 DNA. The D gene is left open where the match is weak. Not every row has a clone size; where given, it reads once, few, many or a size class.

V gene: TRBV2; J gene: TRBJ2-7; D gene: TRBD2; clone size: many; CDR3 protein: CASREAGEQYF; CDR3 DNA: TGTGCCAGCAGGGAAGCGGGAGAGCAGTACTTC
V gene: TRBV6-5; J gene: TRBJ1-3; D gene: -; clone size: -; CDR3 protein: CASSYLPLDTIYF; CDR3 DNA: TGTGCCAGCAGTTACCTTCCGTTAGACACCATATATTTT
V gene: TRBV12-3/TRBV12-4; J gene: TRBJ2-5; D gene: TRBD1; clone size: -; CDR3 protein: CASSLLGQGETQYF; CDR3 DNA: TGTGCCAGCAGTTTGCTGGGACAGGGAGAGACCCAGTACTTC
V gene: TRBV25-1; J gene: TRBJ1-2; D gene: -; clone size: many; CDR3 protein: CASSEIGNEDGYTF; CDR3 DNA: TGTGCCAGCAGTGAGATTGGAAACGAGGATGGCTACACCTTC
V gene: TRBV28; J gene: TRBJ2-7; D gene: -; clone size: many; CDR3 protein: CASSLDRGDETYEQYF; CDR3 DNA: TGTGCCAGCAGTTTAGATAGAGGGGACGAAACCTACGAGCAGTACTTC
V gene: TRBV13; J gene: TRBJ2-2; D gene: TRBD1; clone size: many; CDR3 protein: CASSPPGQAFGTPFRTGELFF; CDR3 DNA: TGTGCCAGCAGCCCACCGGGACAGGCTTTCGGGACTCCATTCAGGACCGGGGAGCTGTTTTTT
V gene: TRBV10-1; J gene: TRBJ1-1; D gene: -; clone size: many; CDR3 protein: CASSEGTSNTEAFF; CDR3 DNA: TGCGCCAGCAGCGAGGGCACCTCAAACACTGAAGCTTTCTTT
V gene: TRBV4-2; J gene: TRBJ1-2; D gene: TRBD1; clone size: many; CDR3 protein: CASSQATGTYGYTF; CDR3 DNA: TGTGCCAGCAGCCAAGCGACAGGGACCTATGGCTACACCTTC
V gene: TRBV20-1; J gene: TRBJ1-6; D gene: -; clone size: -; CDR3 protein: CSARDTSTYGSPLHF; CDR3 DNA: TGCAGTGCTAGAGATACCTCAACCTACGGTTCACCCCTCCACTTT
V gene: TRBV6-2/TRBV6-3; J gene: TRBJ2-2; D gene: -; clone size: many; CDR3 protein: CASSYSRPDRGLNTGELFF; CDR3 DNA: TGTGCCAGCAGTTACTCCCGCCCTGACAGAGGTCTAAACACCGGGGAGCTGTTTTTT
V gene: TRBV28; J gene: TRBJ1-1; D gene: -; clone size: -; CDR3 protein: CASSPLFSGPLEAFF; CDR3 DNA: TGTGCCAGCAGTCCCCTCTTCTCGGGACCACTTGAAGCTTTCTTT
V gene: TRBV19; J gene: TRBJ2-7; D gene: -; clone size: many; CDR3 protein: CASSLENGKQYF; CDR3 DNA: TGTGCCAGTAGTCTCGAGAACGGAAAGCAGTACTTC
V gene: TRBV19; J gene: TRBJ1-1; D gene: -; clone size: -; CDR3 protein: CASSIRGRGEAFF; CDR3 DNA: TGTGCCAGTAGTATACGTGGGCGGGGGGAAGCTTTCTTT
V gene: TRBV12-3/TRBV12-4; J gene: TRBJ1-2; D gene: TRBD1; clone size: few; CDR3 protein: CASSPTGDKTPTYGYTF; CDR3 DNA: TGTGCCAGCAGTCCGACAGGGGATAAAACCCCGACTTATGGCTACACCTTC
V gene: TRBV5-1; J gene: TRBJ1-2; D gene: -; clone size: many; CDR3 protein: CASSQTTADGGYGYTF; CDR3 DNA: TGCGCCAGCAGCCAGACGACTGCGGATGGGGGCTATGGCTACACCTTC
V gene: TRBV18; J gene: TRBJ2-5; D gene: -; clone size: many; CDR3 protein: CASSPGRRETQYF; CDR3 DNA: TGTGCCAGCTCACCCGGGCGCAGAGAGACCCAGTACTTC
V gene: TRBV20-1; J gene: TRBJ2-7; D gene: TRBD2; clone size: -; CDR3 protein: CSASKVASGTYEQYF; CDR3 DNA: TGCAGTGCTAGTAAAGTGGCTAGCGGGACCTACGAGCAGTACTTC
V gene: TRBV15; J gene: TRBJ1-5; D gene: -; clone size: many; CDR3 protein: CATSRSPGEKNQPQHF; CDR3 DNA: TGTGCCACCAGCAGATCCCCGGGAGAAAAAAATCAGCCCCAGCATTTT
V gene: TRBV28; J gene: TRBJ2-5; D gene: TRBD2; clone size: many; CDR3 protein: CASSLVGSGSFSETQYF; CDR3 DNA: TGTGCCAGCAGTTTAGTGGGTAGCGGGAGTTTTTCAGAGACCCAGTACTTC
V gene: TRBV6-4; J gene: TRBJ1-1; D gene: -; clone size: -; CDR3 protein: CASSDGFGLEAFF; CDR3 DNA: TGTGCCAGCAGTGACGGTTTTGGACTTGAAGCTTTCTTT
V gene: TRBV4-1; J gene: TRBJ2-2; D gene: -; clone size: many; CDR3 protein: CASSQVRDIPGELFF; CDR3 DNA: TGCGCCAGCAGCCAAGTGCGGGACATACCCGGGGAGCTGTTTTTT
V gene: TRBV7-8; J gene: TRBJ1-2; D gene: -; clone size: many; CDR3 protein: CASSLTGSDYGYTF; CDR3 DNA: TGTGCCAGCAGCCTGACGGGGTCCGATTATGGCTACACCTTC
V gene: TRBV20-1; J gene: TRBJ2-7; D gene: -; clone size: few; CDR3 protein: CSARDQGGLEEQYF; CDR3 DNA: TGCAGTGCTAGAGATCAGGGGGGCTTGGAGGAGCAGTACTTC
V gene: TRBV2; J gene: TRBJ2-7; D gene: -; clone size: -; CDR3 protein: CASRRQGGFYEQYF; CDR3 DNA: TGTGCCAGCAGAAGGCAGGGGGGATTCTACGAGCAGTACTTC
V gene: TRBV7-3; J gene: TRBJ2-2; D gene: TRBD2; clone size: many; CDR3 protein: CASSRDYIYTGELFF; CDR3 DNA: TGTGCCAGCAGCCGGGACTACATTTACACCGGGGAGCTGTTTTTT
V gene: TRBV3-1; J gene: TRBJ1-5; D gene: TRBD1; clone size: many; CDR3 protein: CASSLSTGEPQHF; CDR3 DNA: TGTGCCAGCAGCCTTAGTACAGGGGAGCCCCAGCATTTT
V gene: TRBV5-5; J gene: TRBJ2-5; D gene: -; clone size: once; CDR3 protein: CASSLDWAMEVETQYF; CDR3 DNA: TGTGCCAGCAGCTTGGATTGGGCGATGGAGGTGGAGACCCAGTACTTC
V gene: TRBV7-9; J gene: TRBJ1-1; D gene: -; clone size: -; CDR3 protein: CASSSPDSTEAFF; CDR3 DNA: TGTGCCAGCAGCTCCCCAGACAGCACTGAAGCTTTCTTT
V gene: TRBV2; J gene: TRBJ1-1; D gene: -; clone size: many; CDR3 protein: CASSDWTEAFF; CDR3 DNA: TGTGCCAGCAGTGATTGGACTGAAGCTTTCTTT
V gene: TRBV20-1; J gene: TRBJ2-7; D gene: TRBD2; clone size: many; CDR3 protein: CSARPSGVLSYEQYF; CDR3 DNA: TGCAGTGCTCGACCTAGCGGGGTCCTCTCCTACGAGCAGTACTTC
V gene: TRBV10-3; J gene: TRBJ2-7; D gene: -; clone size: many; CDR3 protein: CAISESVGQNYEQYF; CDR3 DNA: TGTGCCATCAGTGAGTCAGTGGGGCAAAACTACGAGCAGTACTTC
V gene: TRBV28; J gene: TRBJ2-2; D gene: -; clone size: many; CDR3 protein: CASSGPGRASGELFF; CDR3 DNA: TGTGCCAGCAGTGGTCCGGGAAGAGCATCCGGGGAGCTGTTTTTT
V gene: TRBV20-1; J gene: TRBJ1-1; D gene: -; clone size: few; CDR3 protein: CSAHGHDTEAFF; CDR3 DNA: TGCAGTGCTCATGGACACGACACTGAAGCTTTCTTT
V gene: TRBV12-3/TRBV12-4; J gene: TRBJ1-1; D gene: -; clone size: many; CDR3 protein: CASSLKFTEAFF; CDR3 DNA: TGTGCCAGCAGTTTAAAGTTCACTGAAGCTTTCTTT
V gene: TRBV6-2/TRBV6-3; J gene: TRBJ2-7; D gene: -; clone size: many; CDR3 protein: CASSHSRSYEQYF; CDR3 DNA: TGTGCCAGCAGTCACTCTAGATCCTACGAGCAGTACTTC